What follows is one TCR beta chain and its context. The sample holds a few counts of this clonotype. The antigen this receptor binds is unknown. The record has no base qualities; no much larger clone is one base away. Preparation of the library involved 5' RACE. The instrument was an Illumina HiSeq 2000. A universal primer binding site was added through template switching, and the final cDNA carried a unique molecular identifier so that TCR cDNA molecules could be counted accurately. First-strand cDNA for TCR alpha and beta chains was synthesized from specific primers in the conserved constant-segment region. Each cDNA library was double barcoded, with a SMART-Mk sample barcode plus Illumina barcodes, to control for contamination. Two successive PCR steps introduced TruSeq adapter sequences along with Illumina sample barcodes. TCR alpha and beta cDNA libraries were sequenced on the Illumina HiSeq platform with custom primers. The original methods were these. Unique molecular identifiers were extracted from raw reads with MiGEC, and CDR3 positions were determined with MiXCR. Recombination models were inferred per individual with the repgenHMM and IGoR tools using an EM algorithm. The analysis of shared clonotypes was done with the tcR package in R, with sharing normalized by the product of cloneset sizes. To study raw recombination without the effects of thymic and clonal selection, out-of-frame nonproductive sequences were analyzed. Clones were called with MiXCR by TCRdb after fastp trimmed the public reads at Q25, and only in-frame beta chains were retained. Under each unique CDR3 protein, matching rows form one entry showing the most common genes and DNA. For this entry, the V and J calls and clone size follow TCRdb and not the study's own pipeline. The sample table lists some 690,000 distinct CDR3 sequences, 21% of them with a count of one. The top ten constitute 4.3% of the sample.

All donors were healthy Caucasians. Three pairs of female monozygotic twins, all aged roughly 18 to 30 years, made up the twin cohort. RNA for TCR libraries was isolated from peripheral blood mononuclear cells. CDR1 and CDR2 were assigned from the germline V gene as SGHRS and YFSETQ. Here V drops 4 bases and J drops 1 base, and the junction holds 4 bases not matched to any gene. The CDR3, cysteine through phenylalanine, is 15 amino acids long. Just the 45-base CDR3 DNA is kept, in frame starting at base 1. These data come from a study of identical twins (dated by TCRdb to 2016 to 2017). Background on the whole study: The study deep-sequenced TCR alpha and beta repertoires from monozygotic twins, unrelated adults of various ages and cord blood to test whether fetal clonotypes persist. To rule out contamination, replicate twin experiments were performed at different times with different library preparation protocols.

Findings and caveats that apply to the study as a whole: A weaker excess of twin sharing was found in beta out-of-frame sequences because the signal-to-noise ratio was lowered by fewer shared sequences. Recombination models systematically underestimated out-of-frame TCR alpha sharing in monozygotic twins but agreed with sharing between unrelated individuals. Invariant T cells such as MAIT and iNKT could partly confound zero-insertion analyses, although diverse VJ usage argued against such confounding for most clonotypes. Compared with coincidental sharing between unrelated individuals, an excess of low generation-probability sequences was observed among out-of-frame TCR alpha sequences shared between twins. Conclusions relied on cross-sectional statistical analysis, since the same donors could not be followed over many years. Fewer insertions were carried by abundant cord blood beta clonotypes, a similar but weaker trend appeared in young adult naive repertoires, and no such trend appeared in memory repertoires.

This sample also belongs to another study, concerning T cells expressing NK-cell markers. The second publication reports: TCR beta-chain repertoires were profiled in sorted CD3+CD56+NKG2C+, CD3+CD56+NKG2C- and CD3+CD56-NKG2C+ T-cell subsets from several donors. Of the eight sequenced donors, seven were found to be HCMV-seropositive and one was found to be HCMV-seronegative. In several experiments an anti-gammadeltaTCR antibody was added to restrict sorting to alphabetaTCR-expressing T cells. In six donors, the dominant CD3+CD56+NKG2C+ clonotypes were among the top 10 CD8+ clonotypes and accounted for about 1.0-7.5% of CD8+ T cells. Those dominant clonotypes were again the most abundant among CD3+CD56-NKG2C+ cells in a few donors, at about 28.3-65%. It remained unclear whether the expanded NKG2C-expressing T cell clones were specific for HCMV antigens. The eight sequenced donors were randomly selected healthy volunteers, three men and five women. A commercial ELISA kit detecting HCMV-specific IgG in serum was used to determine HCMV serostatus. For more than five donors, bulk peripheral blood T-cell repertoires were also sequenced from unsorted PBMC. Reads were demultiplexed and grouped by UMI with MIGEC, and clonotypes were assembled and quantified with MiTCR. To remove erroneous sequences, TCR cDNA sequences were retained only when supported by two or more reads. Downstream repertoire analysis used the tcR package, and clonotypes were matched across fractions by CDR3 nucleotide sequence plus V segment. VDJmatch was used to annotate antigen specificity against VDJdb, with one amino acid substitution in CDR3 permitted.

The receptor's source is a woman between 18 and 30 years old in good health. Rearrangement joined TRBV5-1 to TRBJ2-2, with 7 bases aligning to TRBD1. Specimen: PBMCs. The bases are TGCGCCAGCAGCACTGGGACAGTGAACACCGGGGAGCTGTTTTTT. It specifies CASSTGTVNTGELFF. Outside the CDR3, residues come from the reference TRBV5-1 and TRBJ2-2 proteins, so the full variable domain is: KAGVTQTPRYLIKTRGQQVTLSCSPISGHRSVSWYQQTPGQGLQFLFEYFSETQRNKGNFPGRFSGRQFSNSRSEMNVSTLELGDSALYLCASSTGTVNTGELFFGEGSRLTVL.